Given below is one TCR beta chain in context. This entry is derived from a study of blood T cell repertoires in COVID-19. Study information: Sample material is recorded as cDNA or gDNA derived from T cells, B-cell-depleted T cells, or PBMCs.

Generated by immunoSEQ multiplex PCR, the TCRdb table keeps only in-frame clones and is missing some. The table lists about 480,000 clones, approximately 90% of them singletons. The CDR3 is 13 amino acids. The germline gives CDR1 SGHRS, CDR2 YFSETQ. Trimming cost V 1 base and J 10 bases; bases outside gene matches: 4. The sample was PBMCs or T cells enriched from blood (not recorded which). This clonotype originated in a woman aged 40 to 50 who had recovered from COVID-19. V gene TRBV5-1 combines with J gene TRBJ2-1, with 8 bases lining up with TRBD1. The CDR3 region is CASSLQGAEEQFF. The CDR3 nucleotides read TGCGCCAGCAGCTTGCAGGGGGCGGAAGAGCAGTTCTTC.